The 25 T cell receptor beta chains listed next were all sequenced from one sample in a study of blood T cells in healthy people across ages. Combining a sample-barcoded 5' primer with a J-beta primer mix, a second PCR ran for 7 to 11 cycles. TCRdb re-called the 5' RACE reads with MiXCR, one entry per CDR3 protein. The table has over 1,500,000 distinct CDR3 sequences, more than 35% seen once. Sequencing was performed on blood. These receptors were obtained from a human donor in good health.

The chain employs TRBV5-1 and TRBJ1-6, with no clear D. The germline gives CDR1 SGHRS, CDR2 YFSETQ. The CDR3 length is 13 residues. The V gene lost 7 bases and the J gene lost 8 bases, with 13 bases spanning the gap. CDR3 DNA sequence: TGCGCCAGCCGGAGCATCTCGGATTCACCCCTCCACTTT. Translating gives CASRSISDSPLHF. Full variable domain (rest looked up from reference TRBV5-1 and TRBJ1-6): KAGVTQTPRYLIKTRGQQVTLSCSPISGHRSVSWYQQTPGQGLQFLFEYFSETQRNKGNFPGRFSGRQFSNSRSEMNVSTLELGDSALYLCASRSISDSPLHFGNGTRLTVT.

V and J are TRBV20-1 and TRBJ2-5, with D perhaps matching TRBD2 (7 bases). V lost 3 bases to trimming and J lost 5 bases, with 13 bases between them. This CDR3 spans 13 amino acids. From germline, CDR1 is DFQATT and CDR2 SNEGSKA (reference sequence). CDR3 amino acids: CSASLRGAETQYF. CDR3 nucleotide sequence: TGCAGTGCTAGTCTACGGGGGGCGGAGACCCAGTACTTC.

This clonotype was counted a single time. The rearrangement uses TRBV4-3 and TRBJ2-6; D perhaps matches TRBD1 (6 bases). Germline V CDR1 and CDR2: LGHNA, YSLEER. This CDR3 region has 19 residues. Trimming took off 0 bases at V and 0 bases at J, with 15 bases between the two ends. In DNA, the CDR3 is TGCGCCAGCAGCCAAGACCCCCAGGGGCTGCTCTCTGGGGCCAACGTCCTGACTTTC. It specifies CASSQDPQGLLSGANVLTF.

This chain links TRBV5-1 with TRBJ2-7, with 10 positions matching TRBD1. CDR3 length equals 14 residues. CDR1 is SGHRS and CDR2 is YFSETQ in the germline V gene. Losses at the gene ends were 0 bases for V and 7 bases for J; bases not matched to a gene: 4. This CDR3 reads CASSLGTGGPEQYF. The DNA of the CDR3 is TGCGCCAGCAGCTTGGGGACAGGGGGACCGGAGCAGTACTTC.

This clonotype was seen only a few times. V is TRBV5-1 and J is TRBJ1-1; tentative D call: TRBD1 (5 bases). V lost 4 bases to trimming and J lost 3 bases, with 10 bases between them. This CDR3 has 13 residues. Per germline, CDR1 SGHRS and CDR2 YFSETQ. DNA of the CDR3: TGCGCCAGCAGCCCCGAGGGGTACACTGAAGCTTTCTTT. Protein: CASSPEGYTEAFF.

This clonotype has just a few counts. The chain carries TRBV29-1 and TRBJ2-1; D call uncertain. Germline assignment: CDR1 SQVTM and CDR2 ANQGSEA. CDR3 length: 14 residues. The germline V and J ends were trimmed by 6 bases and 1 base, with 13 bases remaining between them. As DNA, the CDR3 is TGCAGCGTGAACCCGGGTGCTTCCTACAATGAGCAGTTCTTC. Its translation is CSVNPGASYNEQFF.

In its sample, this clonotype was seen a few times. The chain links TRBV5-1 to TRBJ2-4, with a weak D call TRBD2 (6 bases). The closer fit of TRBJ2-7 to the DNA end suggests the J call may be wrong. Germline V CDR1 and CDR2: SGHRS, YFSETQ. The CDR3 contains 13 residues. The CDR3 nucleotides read TGCGCCAGCAGCTCTCTCGCGGGAAGCGAGCAGTACTTC. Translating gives CASSSLAGSEQYF.

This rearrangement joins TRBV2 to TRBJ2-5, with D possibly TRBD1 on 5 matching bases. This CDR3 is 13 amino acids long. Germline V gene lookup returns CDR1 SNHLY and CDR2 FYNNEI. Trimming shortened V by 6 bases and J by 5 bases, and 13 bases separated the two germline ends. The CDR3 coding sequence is TGTGCCAGCAGGGATCAGGGCCGGGAGACCCAGTACTTC. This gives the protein CASRDQGRETQYF.

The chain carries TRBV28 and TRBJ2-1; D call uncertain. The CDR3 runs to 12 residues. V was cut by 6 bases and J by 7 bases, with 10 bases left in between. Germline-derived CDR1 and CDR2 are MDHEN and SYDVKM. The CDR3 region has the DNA TGTGCCAGCAGATATTTCGGGAATGAGCAGTTCTTC. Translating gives CASRYFGNEQFF. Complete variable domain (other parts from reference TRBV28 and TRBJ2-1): DVKVTQSSRYLVKRTGEKVFLECVQDMDHENMFWYRQDPGLGLRLIYFSYDVKMKEKGDIPEGYSVSREKKERFSLILESASTNQTSMYLCASRYFGNEQFFGPGTRLTVL.

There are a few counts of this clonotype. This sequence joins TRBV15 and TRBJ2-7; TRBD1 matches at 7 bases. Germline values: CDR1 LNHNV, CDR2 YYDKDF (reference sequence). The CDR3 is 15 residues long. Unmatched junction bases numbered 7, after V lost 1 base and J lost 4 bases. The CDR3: CATSRATGVGYEQYF. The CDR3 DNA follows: TGTGCCACCAGCAGAGCCACAGGGGTAGGTTACGAGCAGTACTTC.

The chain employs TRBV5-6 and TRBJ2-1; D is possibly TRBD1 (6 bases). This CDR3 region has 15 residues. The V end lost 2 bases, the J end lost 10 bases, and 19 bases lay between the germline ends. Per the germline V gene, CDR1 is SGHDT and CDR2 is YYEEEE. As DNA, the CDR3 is TGTGCCAGCAGCTTACCGACGGGGACAACCTACGAGCAGTTCTTC. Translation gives CASSLPTGTTYEQFF.

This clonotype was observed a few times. The CDR3 region is CASSISTGYGYTF. CDR3 DNA: TGTGCCAGCAGTATCAGTACGGGCTATGGCTACACCTTC. The genes are TRBV25-1 and TRBJ1-2; D unresolved. The length of the CDR3 is 13 residues. V was cut by 5 bases and J by 4 bases, with 11 bases left in between. Germline V lookup: CDR1 MGHDK, CDR2 SYGVNS.

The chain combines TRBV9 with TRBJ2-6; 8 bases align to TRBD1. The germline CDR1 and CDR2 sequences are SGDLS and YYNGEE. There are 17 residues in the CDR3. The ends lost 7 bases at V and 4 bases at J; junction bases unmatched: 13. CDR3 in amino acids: CASGQGPLPWGANVLTF. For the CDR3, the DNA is TGTGCCAGCGGACAGGGACCCCTCCCGTGGGGGGCCAACGTCCTGACTTTC.

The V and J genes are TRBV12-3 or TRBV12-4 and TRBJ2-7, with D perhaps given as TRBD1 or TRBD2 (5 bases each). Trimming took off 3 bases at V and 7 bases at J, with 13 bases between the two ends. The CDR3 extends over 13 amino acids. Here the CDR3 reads CASSLLGPWEQYF. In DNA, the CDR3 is TGTGCCAGCAGTTTGTTGGGACCTTGGGAGCAGTACTTC.

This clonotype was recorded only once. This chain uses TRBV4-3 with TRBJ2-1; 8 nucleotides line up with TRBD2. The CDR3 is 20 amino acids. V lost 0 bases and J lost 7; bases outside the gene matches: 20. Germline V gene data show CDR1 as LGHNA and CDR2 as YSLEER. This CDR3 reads CASSQEGLDRWAGGSNEQFF. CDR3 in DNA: TGCGCCAGCAGCCAAGAGGGGCTAGATCGGTGGGCGGGGGGCAGTAATGAGCAGTTCTTC.

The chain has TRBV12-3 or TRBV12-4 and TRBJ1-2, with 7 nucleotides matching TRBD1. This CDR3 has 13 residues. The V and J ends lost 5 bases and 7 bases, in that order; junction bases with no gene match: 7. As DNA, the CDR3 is TGTGCCAGCAGTATTAGACAGGGCCTTGGCTACACCTTC. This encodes CASSIRQGLGYTF.

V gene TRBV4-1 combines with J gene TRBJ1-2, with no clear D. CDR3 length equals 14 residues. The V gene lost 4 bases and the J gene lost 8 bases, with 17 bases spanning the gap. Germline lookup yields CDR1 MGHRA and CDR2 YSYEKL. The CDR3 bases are TGCGCCAGCAGCCTCCTGGTACACGGGGAAGGCTACACCTTC. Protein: CASSLLVHGEGYTF.

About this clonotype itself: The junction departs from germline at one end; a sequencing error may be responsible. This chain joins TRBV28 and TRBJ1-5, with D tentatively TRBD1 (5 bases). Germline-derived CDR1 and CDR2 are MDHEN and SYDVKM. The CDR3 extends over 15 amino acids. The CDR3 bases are TGTGCCAGCAGTTTATGGAGGGACGGCAATCGGCCCCAGCATTTT. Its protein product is CASSLWRDGNRPQHF.

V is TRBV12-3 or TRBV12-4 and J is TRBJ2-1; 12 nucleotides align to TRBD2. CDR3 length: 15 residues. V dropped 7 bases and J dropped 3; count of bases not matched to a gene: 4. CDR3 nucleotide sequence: TGTGCCAGCACCCTAGCGGGGGGGAACTACAATGAGCAGTTCTTC. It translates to CASTLAGGNYNEQFF.

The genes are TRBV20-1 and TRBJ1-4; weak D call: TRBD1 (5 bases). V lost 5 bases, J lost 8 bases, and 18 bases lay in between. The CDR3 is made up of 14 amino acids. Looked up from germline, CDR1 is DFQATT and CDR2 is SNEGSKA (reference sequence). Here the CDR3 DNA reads TGCAGTGCTGAATCCCGGGACCTGGGGGAAAAACTGTTTTTT. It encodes CSAESRDLGEKLFF.

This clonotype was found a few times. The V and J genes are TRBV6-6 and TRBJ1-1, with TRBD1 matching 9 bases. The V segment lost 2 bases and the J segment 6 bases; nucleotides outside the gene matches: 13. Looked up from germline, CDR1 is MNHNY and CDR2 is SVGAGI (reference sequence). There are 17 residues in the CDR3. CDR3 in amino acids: CASSYRPGTGWGSEAFF. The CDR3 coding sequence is TGTGCCAGCAGTTACCGTCCCGGGACAGGGTGGGGGTCTGAAGCTTTCTTT.

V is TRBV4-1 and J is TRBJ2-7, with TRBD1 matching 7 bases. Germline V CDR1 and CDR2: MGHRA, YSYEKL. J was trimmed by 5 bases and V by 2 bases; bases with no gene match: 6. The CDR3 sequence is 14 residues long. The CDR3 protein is CASSQPGQRDEQYF. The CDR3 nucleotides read TGCGCCAGCAGCCAACCGGGACAGAGGGACGAGCAGTACTTC.

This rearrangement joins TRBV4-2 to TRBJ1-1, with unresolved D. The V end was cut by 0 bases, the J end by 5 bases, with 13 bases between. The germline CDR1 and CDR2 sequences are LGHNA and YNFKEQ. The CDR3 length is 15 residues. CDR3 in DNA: TGTGCCAGCAGCCAAGAGCCGGGGTGGGGAACTGAAGCTTTCTTT. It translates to CASSQEPGWGTEAFF.

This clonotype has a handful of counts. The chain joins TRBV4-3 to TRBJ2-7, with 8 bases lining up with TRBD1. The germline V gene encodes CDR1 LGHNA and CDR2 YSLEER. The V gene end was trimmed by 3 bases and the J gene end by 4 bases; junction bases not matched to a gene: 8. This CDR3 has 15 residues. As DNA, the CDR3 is TGCGCCAGCAGCCAGACAAGGACAGGGACTTACGAGCAGTACTTC. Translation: CASSQTRTGTYEQYF.

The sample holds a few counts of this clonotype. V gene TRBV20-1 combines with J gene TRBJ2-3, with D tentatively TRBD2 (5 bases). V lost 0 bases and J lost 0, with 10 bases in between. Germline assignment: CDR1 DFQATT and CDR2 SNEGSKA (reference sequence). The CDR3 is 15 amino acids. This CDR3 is CSARDWRTSTDTQYF. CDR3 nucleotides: TGCAGTGCTAGAGATTGGAGGACTAGCACAGATACGCAGTATTTT.